Each of the 22 T cell receptor beta chains below was sequenced from the same sample in a study of blood T cells in healthy people across ages. Combining a sample-barcoded 5' primer with a J-beta primer mix, a second PCR ran for roughly 6 to 11 cycles. MiXCR was run by TCRdb on the 5' RACE reads, yielding one entry per CDR3 protein. The sample has some 730,000 distinct CDR3 sequences, over 20% seen once. Sequencing used blood. Receptor source: a man between 70 and 80 years old in good health.

The rearrangement uses TRBV2 and TRBJ2-7; maybe TRBD1 (6 bases). The CDR3 is 10 amino acids. In germline, CDR1 is SNHLY, CDR2 FYNNEI. The germline V and J ends were trimmed by 9 bases and 9 bases, with 12 bases remaining between them. The CDR3 loop is CASLRTVQYF. The DNA of the CDR3 is TGTGCCAGTTTGCGGACAGTGCAGTACTTC.

The chain has TRBV25-1 and TRBJ1-4; D not resolved. Germline V lookup: CDR1 MGHDK, CDR2 SYGVNS. The CDR3 runs 13 residues. V lost 5 bases, J lost 4 bases, and 8 bases lay in between. The DNA for the CDR3 is TGTGCCAGCAGTATGGAGGTTAATGAAAAACTGTTTTTT. Translating gives CASSMEVNEKLFF.

J is TRBJ2-3 and V is TRBV7-2, with TRBD1 as a possible D gene (6 bases). This CDR3 comprises 16 residues. V shed 5 bases and J shed 4 bases, with 19 bases lying between them. CDR1 and CDR2 from the germline V gene are SGHTA and FQGNSA. CDR3 nucleotides: TGTGCCAGCAGCCCGACTGGGACAAGTGGGGCAGATACGCAGTATTTT. Protein: CASSPTGTSGADTQYF.

This chain connects TRBV9 to TRBJ2-5; 10 positions match TRBD1. Per the germline V gene, CDR1 is SGDLS and CDR2 is YYNGEE. This CDR3 is 14 amino acids long. Germline trimming cut 4 bases from V and 5 bases from J; bases unmatched to any gene: 5. In DNA form, the CDR3 reads TGTGCCAGCAGCCCCGGGACAGGGGTCGAGACCCAGTACTTC. Protein product: CASSPGTGVETQYF.

The chain links TRBV6-5 to TRBJ2-7, with D possibly being TRBD2 (6 bases). V was shortened by 6 bases and J by 2 bases, with 17 bases between the two germline ends. The CDR3 is made up of 15 amino acids. Germline V gene lookup returns CDR1 MNHEY and CDR2 SVGAGI. CDR3 DNA: TGTGCCAGCAGGGGACTCACAAATAGCCCCTACGAGCAGTACTTC. Protein product: CASRGLTNSPYEQYF.

This clonotype came up a few times. The V gene is TRBV5-5, the J gene TRBJ2-3; no definite D call. V lost 0 bases, J lost 2 bases, and 7 bases lay in between. The CDR3 spans 14 residues. CDR1 is SGHKS, CDR2 YYEKEE, per germline (reference sequence). The CDR3 nucleotides are TGTGCCAGCAGCTTGGGTTGGGACACAGATACGCAGTATTTT. Encoded protein: CASSLGWDTDTQYF.

This clonotype was seen only a few times. The rearrangement joins TRBV10-3 to TRBJ2-5, with D possibly being TRBD1 or TRBD2 (5 bases each). The CDR3 spans 14 residues. The V end was cut by 3 bases, the J end by 3 bases, with 11 bases between. Looked up from germline, CDR1 is ENHRY and CDR2 is SYGVKD. The DNA of the CDR3 is TGTGCCATCAGTGACCCGGGACCCGAAGAGACCCAGTACTTC. It translates to CAISDPGPEETQYF.

This clonotype appeared a few times. V and J are TRBV7-8 and TRBJ2-3; 9 bases match TRBD2. Germline assignment: CDR1 SGHVS and CDR2 FQNEAQ. Trimming at V came to 1 base and at J to 3 bases, leaving 5 bases not matched to a gene. There are 16 residues in the CDR3. The CDR3 bases are TGTGCCAGCAGCTTAGGGGCGGGGGGGGGAACAGATACGCAGTATTTT. Amino acid sequence: CASSLGAGGGTDTQYF.

The chain combines TRBV5-1 with TRBJ2-3; 12 nucleotides align to TRBD2. The CDR3 covers 16 residues. Germline V gene lookup returns CDR1 SGHRS and CDR2 YFSETQ. Trimming took 4 bases from V and 2 from J; bases not matched to a gene: 5. CDR3 amino acids: CASSRLAGDYTDTQYF. CDR3 DNA: TGCGCCAGCAGCAGACTAGCGGGGGACTACACAGATACGCAGTATTTT.

This clonotype appeared a few times. The chain couples TRBV6-6 to TRBJ2-1; possibly TRBD1 or TRBD2 for D (5 bases each). The CDR3 spans 13 residues. The germline V gene has CDR1 MNHNY and CDR2 SVGAGI (reference sequence). V was trimmed by 6 bases and J by 9 bases, leaving 15 bases between them. CDR3 sequence reads: CASSPMGVVEQFF. The CDR3 DNA sequence: TGTGCCAGCAGCCCTATGGGGGTCGTTGAGCAGTTCTTC.

The chain uses TRBV5-1 and TRBJ1-5; the D is unclear. This CDR3 region has 14 residues. Germline CDR1 and CDR2: SGHRS and YFSETQ. Trimming cost V 4 bases and J 1 base, with 9 bases left between them. The CDR3 here is CASSVDPSNQPQHF. CDR3 in DNA: TGCGCCAGCAGCGTGGACCCAAGCAATCAGCCCCAGCATTTT.

The CDR3, as DNA: TGTGCCAGCAAGGGGACAGGGATGTCTGAAGCTTTCTTT. It codes for CASKGTGMSEAFF. V and J are TRBV12-3 or TRBV12-4 and TRBJ1-1, with 9 bases fitting TRBD1. This CDR3 spans 13 amino acids. V shed 7 bases and J 6 bases; nucleotides not matched to a gene: 6.

The V and J genes are TRBV10-3 and TRBJ1-1; D remains ambiguous. The germline V gene has CDR1 ENHRY and CDR2 SYGVKD. Trimming pared 2 bases from V and 1 base from J, leaving 8 bases between. The CDR3 runs to 14 residues. CDR3 sequence (DNA): TGTGCCATCAGTGAGGGGAATCAGAACACTGAAGCTTTCTTT. The encoded protein is CAISEGNQNTEAFF.

This clonotype was seen only a few times. The genes are TRBV9 and TRBJ1-1; D gene ambiguous. CDR3 length: 13 residues. Trimming took 0 bases from V and 4 from J, leaving 7 bases between them. Per germline, CDR1 SGDLS and CDR2 YYNGEE. For the CDR3, the DNA is TGTGCCAGCAGCGTAGAGGTCCGCACTGAAGCTTTCTTT. It is translated as CASSVEVRTEAFF.

The chain carries TRBV9 and TRBJ1-4; 8 bases agree with TRBD1. Germline assignment: CDR1 SGDLS and CDR2 YYNGEE. V shed 2 bases and J 6 bases; nucleotides not matched to a gene: 6. CDR3 length: 15 residues. In nucleotides, the CDR3 is TGTGCCAGCAGCGTCACCGGGACAGGAGATGAAAAACTGTTTTTT. Amino acids: CASSVTGTGDEKLFF.

This sequence joins TRBV18 and TRBJ1-1; D ambiguous. Germline CDR1 is KGHSH and CDR2 is LQKENI. The CDR3 is 12 amino acids. Trimming took 2 bases from V and 4 from J, leaving 5 bases between them. CDR3 residues: CASSPISTEAFF. DNA of the CDR3: TGTGCCAGCTCACCAATATCCACTGAAGCTTTCTTT.

The chain links TRBV4-2 to TRBJ2-5; 8 positions agree with TRBD2. The DNA end favors TRBJ2-7, so the J call may be wrong. This CDR3 region has 15 residues. The germline CDR1 and CDR2 sequences are LGHNA and YNFKEQ. The CDR3 here is CASSQPAGVSYEQYF. CDR3 coding DNA: TGTGCCAGCAGCCAACCAGCGGGGGTTTCCTACGAGCAGTACTTC.

This clonotype has more than one count but fewer than ten. The V call is TRBV12-3 or TRBV12-4, the J call TRBJ1-2, with D possibly being TRBD1 (5 bases). The CDR3 sequence is 14 residues long. Between the trimmed V and J ends, which lost 6 bases and 9 bases, there was a span of 20 bases. The CDR3 DNA reads as TGTGCCAGCAGCCAGGCGGGGGACCGCTCCCGCTACACCTTC. It codes for CASSQAGDRSRYTF.

This clonotype was counted ten times or more. This chain joins TRBV7-8 and TRBJ1-2; no clear D gene. The CDR3 consists of 14 residues. Germline V gene data show CDR1 as SGHVS and CDR2 as FQNEAQ. V was trimmed by 1 base and J by 1 base, leaving 7 bases between them. CDR3 DNA sequence: TGTGCCAGCAGCTTAGGATCGAGTAACTATGGCTACACCTTC. Translating it yields CASSLGSSNYGYTF. Drawing the rest from reference TRBV7-8 and TRBJ1-2, the complete variable domain is GAGVSQSPRYKVAKRGQDVALRCDPISGHVSLFWYQQALGQGPEFLTYFQNEAQLDKSGLPSDRFFAERPEGSVSTLKIQRTQQEDSAVYLCASSLGSSNYGYTFGSGTRLTVV.

This chain uses TRBV7-9 with TRBJ2-5; no firm D call. The DNA end lines up better with TRBJ2-7; the J call may be wrong. This CDR3 contains 11 residues. Germline V gives CDR1 SEHNR, CDR2 FQNEAQ (reference sequence). As DNA, the CDR3 is TGTGCCAGCACCGCCGACTACGAGCAGTACTTC. This sequence encodes CASTADYEQYF.

This clonotype has more than one count but fewer than ten. A junction end diverges from the germline sequence, so it may reflect a read error. The chain joins TRBV12-3 or TRBV12-4 to TRBJ2-5, with TRBD2 identical over 12 bases. CDR3 size: 16 residues. DNA for the CDR3: TGTGCCAGCAGTTTATCCGGGACTAGCGGGTCCCCCGTGGGGTTCTTC. As protein: CASSLSGTSGSPVGFF.

As regards this clonotype: Being one base from a much bigger clone, this may be a read error. The chain employs TRBV4-2 and TRBJ1-3; the D gene is possibly TRBD1 (6 bases). CDR1 is LGHNA and CDR2 is YNFKEQ in the germline V gene. This CDR3 comprises 18 residues. The CDR3 nucleotides read TGTGCCAGCAGCCACCCCGGAGGACAGACCCACTCTGGAAACAGCATATATTTT. It encodes CASSHPGGQTHSGNSIYF.